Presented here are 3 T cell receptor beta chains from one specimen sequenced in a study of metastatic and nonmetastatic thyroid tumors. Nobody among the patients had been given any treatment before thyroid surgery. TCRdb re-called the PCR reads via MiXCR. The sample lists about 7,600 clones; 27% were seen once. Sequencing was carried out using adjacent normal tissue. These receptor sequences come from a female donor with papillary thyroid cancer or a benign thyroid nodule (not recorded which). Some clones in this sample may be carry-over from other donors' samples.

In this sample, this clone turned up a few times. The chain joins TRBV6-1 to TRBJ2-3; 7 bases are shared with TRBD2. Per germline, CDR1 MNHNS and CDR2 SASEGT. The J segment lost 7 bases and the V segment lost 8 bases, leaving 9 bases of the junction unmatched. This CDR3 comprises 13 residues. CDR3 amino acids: CASAVTGGYTQYF. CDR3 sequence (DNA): TGTGCCAGCGCGGTGACGGGGGGTTATACGCAGTATTTT.

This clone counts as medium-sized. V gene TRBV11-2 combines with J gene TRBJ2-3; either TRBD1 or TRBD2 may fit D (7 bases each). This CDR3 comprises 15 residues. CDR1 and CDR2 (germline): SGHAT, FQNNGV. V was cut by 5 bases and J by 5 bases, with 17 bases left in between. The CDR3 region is CASSPRGGREDTQYF. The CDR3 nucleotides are TGTGCCAGCAGCCCCAGGGGGGGGCGAGAAGATACGCAGTATTTT.

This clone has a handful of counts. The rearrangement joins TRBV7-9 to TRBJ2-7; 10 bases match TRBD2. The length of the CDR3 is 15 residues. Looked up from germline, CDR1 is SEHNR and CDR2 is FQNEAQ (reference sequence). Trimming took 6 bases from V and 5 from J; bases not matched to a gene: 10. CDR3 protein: CASSTPGLARNEQYF. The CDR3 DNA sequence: TGTGCCAGCAGTACACCGGGACTAGCGAGGAACGAGCAGTACTTC.